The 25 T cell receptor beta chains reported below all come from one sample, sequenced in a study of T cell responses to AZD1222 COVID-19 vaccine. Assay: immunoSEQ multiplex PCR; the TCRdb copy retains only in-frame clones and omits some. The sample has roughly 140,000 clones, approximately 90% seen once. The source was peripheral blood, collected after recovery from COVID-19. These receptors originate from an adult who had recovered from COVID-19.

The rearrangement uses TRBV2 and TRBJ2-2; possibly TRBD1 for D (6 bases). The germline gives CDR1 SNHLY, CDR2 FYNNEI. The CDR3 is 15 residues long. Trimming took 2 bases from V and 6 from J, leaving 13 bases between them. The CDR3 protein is CASSEQGEGAGELFF. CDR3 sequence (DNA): TGTGCCAGCAGTGAACAGGGTGAGGGGGCCGGGGAGCTGTTTTTT.

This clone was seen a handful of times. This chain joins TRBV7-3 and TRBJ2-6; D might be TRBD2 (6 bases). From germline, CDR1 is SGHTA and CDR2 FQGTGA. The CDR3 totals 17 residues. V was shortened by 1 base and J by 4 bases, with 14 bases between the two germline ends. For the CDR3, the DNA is TGTGCCAGCAGCTTAAGGACGGGAGCAAGGGGGGCCAACGTCCTGACTTTC. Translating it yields CASSLRTGARGANVLTF.

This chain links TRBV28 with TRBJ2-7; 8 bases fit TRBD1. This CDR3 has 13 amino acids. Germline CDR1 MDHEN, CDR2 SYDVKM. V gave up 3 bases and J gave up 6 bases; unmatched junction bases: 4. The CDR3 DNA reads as TGTGCCAGCAGTTTGACAGGGGAGCTCGAGCAGTACTTC. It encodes CASSLTGELEQYF.

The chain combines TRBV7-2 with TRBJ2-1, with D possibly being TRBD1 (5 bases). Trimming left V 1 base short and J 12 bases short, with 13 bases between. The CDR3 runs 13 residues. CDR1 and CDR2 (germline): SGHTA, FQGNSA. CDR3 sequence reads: CASSLVGTGSQFF. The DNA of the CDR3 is TGTGCCAGCAGCTTAGTAGGCACAGGTTCGCAGTTCTTC.

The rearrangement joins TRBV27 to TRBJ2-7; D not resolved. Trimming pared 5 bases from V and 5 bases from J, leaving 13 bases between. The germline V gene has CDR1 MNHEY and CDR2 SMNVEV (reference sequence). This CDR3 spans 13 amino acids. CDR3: CASSPRTDHEQYF. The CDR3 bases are TGTGCCAGCAGTCCCAGGACGGATCACGAGCAGTACTTC.

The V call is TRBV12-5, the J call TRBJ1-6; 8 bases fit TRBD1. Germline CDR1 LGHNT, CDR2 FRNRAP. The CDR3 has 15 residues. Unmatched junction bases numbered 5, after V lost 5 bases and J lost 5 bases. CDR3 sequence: CASGQGALDNSPLHF. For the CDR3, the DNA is TGTGCTAGTGGTCAGGGGGCTTTGGATAATTCACCCCTCCACTTT.

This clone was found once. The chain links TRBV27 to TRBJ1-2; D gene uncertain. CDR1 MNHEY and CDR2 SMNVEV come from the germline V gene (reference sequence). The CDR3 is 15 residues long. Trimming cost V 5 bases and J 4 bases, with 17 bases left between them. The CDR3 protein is CASSPLVVHSYGYTF. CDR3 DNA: TGTGCCAGCAGTCCATTAGTGGTACACTCCTATGGCTACACCTTC.

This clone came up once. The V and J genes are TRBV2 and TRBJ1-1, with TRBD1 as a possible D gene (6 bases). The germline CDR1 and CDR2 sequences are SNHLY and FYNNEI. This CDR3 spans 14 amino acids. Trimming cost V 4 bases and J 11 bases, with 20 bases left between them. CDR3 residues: CASSVETGARSAFF. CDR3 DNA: TGTGCCAGCAGTGTCGAGACAGGAGCTCGATCGGCTTTCTTT.

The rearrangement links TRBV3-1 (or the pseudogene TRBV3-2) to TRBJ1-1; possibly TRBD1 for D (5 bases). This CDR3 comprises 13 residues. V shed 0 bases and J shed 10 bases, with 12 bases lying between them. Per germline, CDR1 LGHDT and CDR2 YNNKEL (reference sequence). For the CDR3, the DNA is TGTGCCAGCAGCCAAGATGGGGCCAGGGCAGCTTTCTTT. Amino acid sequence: CASSQDGARAAFF.

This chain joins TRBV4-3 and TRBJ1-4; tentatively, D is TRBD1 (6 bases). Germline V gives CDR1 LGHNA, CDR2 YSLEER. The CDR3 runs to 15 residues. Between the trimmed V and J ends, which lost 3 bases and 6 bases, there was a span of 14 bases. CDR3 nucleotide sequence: TGCGCCAGCAGCCAGGGGGCAGGGATTGATGAAAAACTGTTTTTT. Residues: CASSQGAGIDEKLFF.

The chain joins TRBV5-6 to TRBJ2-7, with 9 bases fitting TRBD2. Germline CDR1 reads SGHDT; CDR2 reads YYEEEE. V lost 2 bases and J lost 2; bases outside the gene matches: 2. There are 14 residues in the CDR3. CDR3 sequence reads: CASSFASGAYEQYF. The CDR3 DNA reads TGTGCCAGCAGCTTTGCTAGCGGGGCCTACGAGCAGTACTTC.

CDR3 region: CASNGGLGSPLHF. In DNA form, the CDR3 reads TGTGCCAGTAACGGGGGGCTGGGTTCACCCCTCCACTTT. The rearrangement joins TRBV6-5 to TRBJ1-6, with TRBD1 as a possible D gene (6 bases). In germline, CDR1 is MNHEY, CDR2 SVGAGI. V dropped 9 bases and J dropped 9 bases, with 15 bases sitting between them. The CDR3 contains 13 residues.

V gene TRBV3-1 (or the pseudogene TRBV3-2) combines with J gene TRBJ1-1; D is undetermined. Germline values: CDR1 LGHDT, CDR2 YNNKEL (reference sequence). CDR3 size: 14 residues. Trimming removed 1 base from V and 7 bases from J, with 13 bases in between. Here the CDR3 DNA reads TGTGCCAGCAGCCAAGTGGGGTCAGGTGTTGAAGCTTTCTTT. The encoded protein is CASSQVGSGVEAFF.

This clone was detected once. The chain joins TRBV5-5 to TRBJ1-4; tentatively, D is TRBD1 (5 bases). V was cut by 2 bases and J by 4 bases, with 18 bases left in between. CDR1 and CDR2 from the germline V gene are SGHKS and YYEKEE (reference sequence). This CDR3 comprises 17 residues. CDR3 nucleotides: TGTGCCAGCAGCTTAGGACCAGCGGGGGAAATTAATGAAAAACTGTTTTTT. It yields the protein CASSLGPAGEINEKLFF.

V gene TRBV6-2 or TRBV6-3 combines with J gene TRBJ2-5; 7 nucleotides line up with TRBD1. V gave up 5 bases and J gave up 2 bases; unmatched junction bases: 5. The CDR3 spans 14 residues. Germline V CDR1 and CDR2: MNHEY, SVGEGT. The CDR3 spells CASSVPGGQETQYF. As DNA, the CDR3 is TGTGCCAGCAGTGTCCCAGGGGGTCAAGAGACCCAGTACTTC.

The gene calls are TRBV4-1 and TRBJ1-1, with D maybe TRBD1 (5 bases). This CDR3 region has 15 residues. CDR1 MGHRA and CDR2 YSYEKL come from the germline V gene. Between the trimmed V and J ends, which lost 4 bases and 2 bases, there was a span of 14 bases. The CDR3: CASSLGRGPNTEAFF. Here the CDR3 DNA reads TGCGCCAGCAGCCTGGGGAGGGGTCCCAACACTGAAGCTTTCTTT.

DNA for the CDR3: TGTGCCACCAGCAGAGACCCCGGGACTAGCGGGATCTACAATGAGCAGTTCTTC. Translated: CATSRDPGTSGIYNEQFF. This chain links TRBV15 with TRBJ2-1, with 13 bases aligning to TRBD2. The CDR3 contains 18 residues. CDR1 is LNHNV and CDR2 is YYDKDF in the germline V gene (reference sequence). J lost 3 bases, V lost 0 bases, and 5 bases had no gene match.

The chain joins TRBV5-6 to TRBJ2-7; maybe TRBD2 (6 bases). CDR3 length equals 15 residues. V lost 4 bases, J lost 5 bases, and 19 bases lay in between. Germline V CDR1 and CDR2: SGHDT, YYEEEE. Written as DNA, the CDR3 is TGTGCCAGCAGCCCCGGAAGACGGGGGACCGACGAGCAGTACTTC. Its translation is CASSPGRRGTDEQYF.

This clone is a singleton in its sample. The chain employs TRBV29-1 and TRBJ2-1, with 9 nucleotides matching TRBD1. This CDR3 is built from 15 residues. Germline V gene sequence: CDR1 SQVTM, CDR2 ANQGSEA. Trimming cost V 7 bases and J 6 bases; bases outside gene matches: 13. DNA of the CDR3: TGCAGCGCAACCCCCCTGGACAGGGGCTCCAATGAGCAGTTCTTC. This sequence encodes CSATPLDRGSNEQFF.

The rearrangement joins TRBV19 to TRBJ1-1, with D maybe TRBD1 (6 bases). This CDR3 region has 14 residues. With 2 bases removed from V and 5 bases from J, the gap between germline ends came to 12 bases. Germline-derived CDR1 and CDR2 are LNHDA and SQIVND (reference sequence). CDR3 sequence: CASSIRQGKTEAFF. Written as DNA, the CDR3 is TGTGCCAGTAGTATAAGGCAGGGGAAAACTGAAGCTTTCTTT.

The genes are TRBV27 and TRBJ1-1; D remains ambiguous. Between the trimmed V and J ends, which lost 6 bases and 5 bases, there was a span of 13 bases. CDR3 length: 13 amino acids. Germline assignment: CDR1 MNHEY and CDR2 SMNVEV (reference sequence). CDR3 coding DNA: TGTGCCAGCAGCCCGGTTCCTCTTACTGAAGCTTTCTTT. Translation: CASSPVPLTEAFF.

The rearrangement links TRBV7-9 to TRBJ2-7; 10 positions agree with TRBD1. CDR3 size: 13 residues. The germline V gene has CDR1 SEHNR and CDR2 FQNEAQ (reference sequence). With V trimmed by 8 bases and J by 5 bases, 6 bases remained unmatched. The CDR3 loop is CASADRGQDEQYF. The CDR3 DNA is TGTGCCAGCGCAGACAGGGGGCAGGACGAGCAGTACTTC.

The CDR3 region is CATSGRGGSATNEKLFF. CDR3 in DNA: TGTGCCACCAGTGGGCGGGGGGGGTCCGCAACTAATGAAAAACTGTTTTTT. The rearrangement links TRBV24-1 to TRBJ1-4, with D maybe TRBD1 (5 bases). This CDR3 is 17 amino acids long. Germline CDR1 KGHDR, CDR2 SFDVKD. V lost 5 bases and J lost 0, with 15 bases in between.

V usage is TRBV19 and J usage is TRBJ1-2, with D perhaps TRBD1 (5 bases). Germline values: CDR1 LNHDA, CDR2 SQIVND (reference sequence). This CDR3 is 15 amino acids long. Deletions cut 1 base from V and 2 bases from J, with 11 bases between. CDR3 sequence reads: CASSIAGGANYGYTF. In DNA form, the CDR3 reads TGTGCCAGTAGTATAGCAGGAGGGGCCAACTATGGCTACACCTTC.

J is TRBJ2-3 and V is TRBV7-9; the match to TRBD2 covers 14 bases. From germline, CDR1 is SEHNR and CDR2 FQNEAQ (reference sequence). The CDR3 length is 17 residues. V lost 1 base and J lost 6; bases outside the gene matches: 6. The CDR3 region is CASSLGGLAGGQDTQYF. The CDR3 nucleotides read TGTGCCAGCAGCTTAGGCGGACTAGCGGGGGGCCAGGATACGCAGTATTTT.